The 10 T cell receptor beta chains reported below all come from one sample, sequenced in a study of T cell clones after liver transplantation. No antigens are known for them. Proliferating CFSE-low MLR cells were sequenced to define alloreactive TCRbeta sequences. The repertoire was sequenced with immunoSEQ multiplex PCR; TCRdb's copy has only in-frame clones and lacks some. The repertoire holds approximately 1,300 clones, about 29% seen once, with over 20% in the top ten. What was sequenced was CD8+ T cells from PBMCs cultured with third-party cells. These receptors all stem from a human patient who received a liver transplant. Some T cells may originate from the graft donor.

This clone appeared a few times. The gene calls are TRBV4-1 and TRBJ2-7, with D possibly matching TRBD1 (6 bases). With 4 bases removed from V and 0 bases from J, the gap between germline ends came to 7 bases. This CDR3 comprises 13 residues. Germline V gives CDR1 MGHRA, CDR2 YSYEKL. CDR3 coding DNA: TGCGCCAGCAGCCTCAGGGGCTCCTACGAGCAGTACTTC. As protein: CASSLRGSYEQYF.

By proportion, this clone is large (0.1 to 1%). The chain joins TRBV18 to TRBJ2-7; D tentatively fits TRBD1 or TRBD2 (5 bases each). CDR1 and CDR2 (germline): KGHSH, LQKENI. The CDR3 contains 14 residues. V shed 6 bases and J shed 2 bases, with 14 bases lying between them. CDR3 loop: CASSGRGVPYEQYF. DNA of the CDR3: TGTGCCAGCTCGGGAAGAGGGGTCCCCTACGAGCAGTACTTC. The variable domain in full, with the rest retrieved from reference TRBV18 and TRBJ2-7, is NAGVMQNPRHLVRRRGQEARLRCSPMKGHSHVYWYRQLPEEGLKFMVYLQKENIIDESGMPKERFSAEFPKEGPSILRIQQVVRGDSAAYFCASSGRGVPYEQYFGPGTRLTVT.

The rearrangement joins TRBV9 to TRBJ2-7; 9 bases line up with TRBD1. Trimming removed 2 bases from V and 4 bases from J; junction bases left unmatched: 4. The CDR3 runs 14 residues. CDR1 and CDR2 (germline): SGDLS, YYNGEE. The CDR3 bases are TGTGCCAGCAGCGTGGGACAGGGTCCGTACGAGCAGTACTTC. It translates to CASSVGQGPYEQYF.

This clone is medium-sized (0.01 to 0.1%) in the sample. V usage is TRBV14 and J usage is TRBJ2-5, with 12 bases lining up with TRBD2. Looked up from germline, CDR1 is SGHDN and CDR2 is FVKESK. V lost 1 base, J lost 5 bases, and 8 bases stayed unmatched. The CDR3 is 17 residues long. CDR3 in DNA: TGTGCCAGCAGCCAAGGACTAGCGGGAGATCTCCGGGAGACCCAGTACTTC. The encoded protein is CASSQGLAGDLRETQYF. Together with reference TRBV14 and TRBJ2-5, the CDR3 gives the full variable domain: EAGVTQFPSHSVIEKGQTVTLRCDPISGHDNLYWYRRVMGKEIKFLLHFVKESKQDESGMPNNRFLAERTGGTYSTLKVQPAELEDSGVYFCASSQGLAGDLRETQYFGPGTRLLVL.

This clone was seen a handful of times. A junction end diverges from the germline sequence, so it may reflect a read error. The rearrangement joins TRBV15 to TRBJ2-2, with D possibly called TRBD1 or TRBD2 (5 bases each). CDR1 LNHNV and CDR2 YYDKDF come from the germline V gene (reference sequence). This CDR3 has 13 residues. The CDR3, as DNA: TGTGCCACCAGCAGAGTTAGGGACCGGGGAGCTGTTTTT. Translating gives CATSRVRDRGAVF.

The chain uses TRBV7-9 and TRBJ2-7, with TRBD2 matching 11 bases. Looked up from germline, CDR1 is SEHNR and CDR2 is FQNEAQ (reference sequence). Trimming at V came to 3 bases and at J to 4 bases, leaving 17 bases not matched to a gene. The CDR3 has 19 amino acids. The CDR3 here is CASSFDPGLAVQALYEQYF. CDR3 nucleotide sequence: TGTGCCAGCAGCTTCGACCCGGGACTAGCGGTCCAGGCCCTTTACGAGCAGTACTTC.

With respect to this clone: A much larger clone lies one base from this, so it may be a read error. This chain links TRBV4-2 with TRBJ2-7; 8 nucleotides line up with TRBD2. The CDR3 has 15 amino acids. The germline V gene encodes CDR1 LGHNA and CDR2 YNFKEQ. Trimming removed 2 bases from V and 0 bases from J; junction bases left unmatched: 3. CDR3 sequence: CASSQLAGSSYEQYF. As DNA, the CDR3 is TGTGCCAGCAGCCAACTAGCGGGTTCCTCCTACGAGCAGTACTTC.

The chain is built from TRBV7-2 and TRBJ2-1; D gene uncertain. The CDR3 runs to 11 residues. Trimming removed 2 bases from V and 10 bases from J, with 6 bases in between. Germline CDR1 SGHTA, CDR2 FQGNSA. The CDR3 sequence is CASSLTEEQFF. The CDR3 coding sequence is TGTGCCAGCAGCTTAACGGAGGAGCAGTTCTTC.

This clone is deemed large. The rearrangement joins TRBV7-9 to TRBJ2-2; D call uncertain. Germline loops: CDR1 SEHNR, CDR2 FQNEAQ (reference sequence). Trimming removed 1 base at V and 2 bases at J, with 8 bases between. This CDR3 is 15 amino acids long. In nucleotides, the CDR3 is TGTGCCAGCAGCTTAGGTGGACCCAACACCGGGGAGCTGTTTTTT. It is translated as CASSLGGPNTGELFF.

By frequency in the sample, this clone is large. The rearrangement links TRBV27 to TRBJ2-2, with 9 bases that match TRBD1. CDR3 length: 13 residues. In germline, CDR1 is MNHEY, CDR2 SMNVEV (reference sequence). J was trimmed by 5 bases and V by 6 bases; bases with no gene match: 1. The CDR3 DNA reads TGTGCCAGCAGGACAGGGGGTACCGGGGAGCTGTTTTTT. Translating gives CASRTGGTGELFF.